The 18 T cell receptor beta chains listed next were all sequenced from one sample in a study of shared clonotypes between healthy human individuals. Assay: immunoSEQ multiplex PCR; the TCRdb copy retains only in-frame clones and omits some. The sample records about 600,000 clones, less than 98% being singletons. Sequenced: naive CD4+ T cells sorted from blood. Subset in this sample: CD45RA+ positively selected. Receptors were obtained from a woman in her twenties or thirties in good health.

V is TRBV20-1 and J is TRBJ1-3; no clear D gene. Germline V lookup: CDR1 DFQATT, CDR2 SNEGSKA (reference sequence). The CDR3 has 11 amino acids. The V gene lost 5 bases and the J gene lost 4 bases, with 6 bases spanning the gap. The CDR3, as DNA: TGCAGTGCTGCGCAAGGAAACACCATATATTTT. Translated, it gives CSAAQGNTIYF.

The chain employs TRBV6-1 and TRBJ1-2; D not resolved. The germline CDR1 and CDR2 sequences are MNHNS and SASEGT. CDR3 length equals 13 residues. Trimming cost V 3 bases and J 0 bases, with 5 bases left between them. The CDR3 nucleotides are TGTGCCAGCAGTGATGTGCCTAACTATGGCTACACCTTC. Encoded protein: CASSDVPNYGYTF.

The chain has TRBV28 and TRBJ1-1, with a tentative D call TRBD1 (6 bases). CDR3 length: 16 amino acids. V was trimmed by 5 bases and J by 0 bases, leaving 16 bases between them. Germline V gene sequence: CDR1 MDHEN, CDR2 SYDVKM. CDR3 amino acids: CASSLFTGIVNTEAFF. DNA of the CDR3: TGTGCCAGCAGTCTCTTCACAGGGATCGTGAACACTGAAGCTTTCTTT.

The chain recombines TRBV25-1 with TRBJ2-7, with 12 bases aligning to TRBD1. The CDR3 totals 15 residues. Losses at the gene ends were 2 bases for V and 7 bases for J; bases not matched to a gene: 6. The germline V gene has CDR1 MGHDK and CDR2 SYGVNS. As DNA, the CDR3 is TGTGCCAGCAGTGAACCCGGGACAGGGGGCGGAGAGCAGTACTTC. Protein sequence: CASSEPGTGGGEQYF.

V gene TRBV11-2 combines with J gene TRBJ2-1; 12 bases line up with TRBD2. The CDR3 loop spans 17 amino acids. J lost 2 bases, V lost 5 bases, and 7 bases had no gene match. Germline V CDR1 and CDR2: SGHAT, FQNNGV. The CDR3 reads CASSHPGLAGTYNEQFF. CDR3 DNA: TGTGCCAGCAGCCACCCAGGACTAGCGGGAACCTACAATGAGCAGTTCTTC. Looking up the rest from reference TRBV11-2 and TRBJ2-1 gives the full variable domain: EAGVAQSPRYKIIEKRQSVAFWCNPISGHATLYWYQQILGQGPKLLIQFQNNGVVDDSQLPKDRFSAERLKGVDSTLKIQPAKLEDSAVYLCASSHPGLAGTYNEQFFGPGTRLTVL.

The table lists this clone with a count of one. This chain links TRBV6-5 with TRBJ2-3; the D gene is possibly TRBD2 (6 bases). CDR1 MNHEY and CDR2 SVGAGI come from the germline V gene. The CDR3 runs to 15 residues. V lost 2 bases and J lost 0, with 9 bases in between. Written as DNA, the CDR3 is TGTGCCAGCAGTTACGGGGACTCCAGCACAGATACGCAGTATTTT. Translated, it gives CASSYGDSSTDTQYF.

The rearrangement links TRBV6-5 to TRBJ1-2, with D maybe TRBD1 (6 bases). This CDR3 has 15 residues. Germline loops: CDR1 MNHEY, CDR2 SVGAGI. Trimming pared 2 bases from V and 5 bases from J, leaving 15 bases between. CDR3 sequence: CASSYVRGGLYGYTF. The CDR3 nucleotides read TGTGCCAGCAGTTACGTACGTGGGGGGCTATATGGCTACACCTTC.

The chain links TRBV4-1 to TRBJ2-7; D gene ambiguous. Germline V gene sequence: CDR1 MGHRA, CDR2 YSYEKL. V lost 6 bases to trimming and J lost 6 bases, with 12 bases between them. This CDR3 has 12 amino acids. CDR3 bases: TGCGCCAGCAGGACTCCGCTGGGCGAGCAGTACTTC. It translates to CASRTPLGEQYF.

This chain links TRBV6-1 with TRBJ2-2, with D possibly called TRBD1 or TRBD2 (5 bases each). CDR1 and CDR2 from the germline V gene are MNHNS and SASEGT. Trimming shortened V by 1 base and J by 0 bases, and 9 bases separated the two germline ends. The CDR3 sequence is 16 residues long. The CDR3 DNA reads as TGTGCCAGCAGTGAAGGGCAGGGACCGAACACCGGGGAGCTGTTTTTT. Protein product: CASSEGQGPNTGELFF.

The chain links TRBV19 to TRBJ2-6; D is unclear. CDR1 is LNHDA, CDR2 SQIVND, per germline (reference sequence). The CDR3 runs to 16 residues. V was trimmed by 6 bases and J by 0 bases, leaving 12 bases between them. As DNA, the CDR3 is TGTGCCAGTAGCGTCACCACAGTCTCTGGGGCCAACGTCCTGACTTTC. It yields the protein CASSVTTVSGANVLTF.

This chain connects TRBV6-5 to TRBJ2-5; 8 bases fit TRBD1. This CDR3 region has 14 residues. The V gene end was trimmed by 2 bases and the J gene end by 11 bases; junction bases not matched to a gene: 10. Looked up from germline, CDR1 is MNHEY and CDR2 is SVGAGI. Written as DNA, the CDR3 is TGTGCCAGCAGTTACGGAAACAGGGGGGCAGCGCAGTACTTC. Its translation: CASSYGNRGAAQYF.

The chain employs TRBV27 and TRBJ2-7; a possible D gene is TRBD2 (6 bases). Germline-derived CDR1 and CDR2 are MNHEY and SMNVEV (reference sequence). This CDR3 region has 18 residues. V was clipped by 7 bases and J by 0 bases, with 25 bases between them. The CDR3, as DNA: TGTGCCAGCACCTCCCCCCGTGCGGGGCCCGGGCCCTCCTACGAGCAGTACTTC. As protein: CASTSPRAGPGPSYEQYF.

The V and J genes are TRBV28 and TRBJ1-4; D perhaps matches TRBD1 (5 bases). Germline CDR1 is MDHEN and CDR2 is SYDVKM. V lost 7 bases and J 8 bases, leaving 20 bases between the germline ends. The CDR3 is 15 residues long. The CDR3 protein is CASKFMTRVGEKLFF. DNA of the CDR3: TGTGCCAGCAAGTTTATGACCAGGGTGGGGGAAAAACTGTTTTTT. The full variable domain, completed using reference TRBV28 and TRBJ1-4, is DVKVTQSSRYLVKRTGEKVFLECVQDMDHENMFWYRQDPGLGLRLIYFSYDVKMKEKGDIPEGYSVSREKKERFSLILESASTNQTSMYLCASKFMTRVGEKLFFGSGTQLSVL.

This chain uses TRBV27 with TRBJ2-7; TRBD2 matches 12 bases. Trimming cost V 0 bases and J 7 bases; bases outside gene matches: 10. CDR1 is MNHEY, CDR2 SMNVEV, per germline (reference sequence). This CDR3 contains 17 residues. This chain's CDR3 is CASSLSLGLAGKSEQYF. The CDR3 DNA follows: TGTGCCAGCAGTTTATCCCTCGGACTAGCGGGAAAGTCGGAGCAGTACTTC.

This CDR3 reads CASSHDSGTSGRIYEQYF. CDR3 DNA: TGTGCCAGCTCACACGATTCCGGGACTAGCGGGAGGATCTACGAGCAGTACTTC. The chain is built from TRBV18 and TRBJ2-7; 15 bases fit TRBD2. This CDR3 is 18 amino acids long. The V gene's germline CDR1 is KGHSH and CDR2 LQKENI. J lost 3 bases, V lost 4 bases, and 10 bases had no gene match.

This clone has just one count. The chain has TRBV5-5 and TRBJ1-1; no definite D call. The CDR3 contains 13 residues. Trimming cost V 4 bases and J 8 bases, with 15 bases left between them. CDR1 and CDR2 (germline): SGHKS, YYEKEE (reference sequence). This chain's CDR3 is CASSLGTGAEAFF. The CDR3 DNA reads as TGTGCCAGCAGCCTGGGAACGGGAGCCGAAGCTTTCTTT. Full variable domain (rest looked up from reference TRBV5-5 and TRBJ1-1): DAGVTQSPTHLIKTRGQQVTLRCSPISGHKSVSWYQQVLGQGPQFIFQYYEKEERGRGNFPDRFSARQFPNYSSELNVNALLLGDSALYLCASSLGTGAEAFFGQGTRLTVV.

This clone was picked up one time. The rearrangement links TRBV27 to TRBJ2-2, with 9 bases that match TRBD2. V lost 3 bases, J lost 6 bases, and 8 bases stayed unmatched. Germline CDR1 MNHEY, CDR2 SMNVEV (reference sequence). This CDR3 has 16 residues. The DNA for the CDR3 is TGTGCCAGCAGTTTGACGGGCGGGAGGGACGCCGGGGAGCTGTTTTTT. Amino acids: CASSLTGGRDAGELFF.

This chain uses TRBV6-6 with TRBJ1-2, with 7 bases fitting TRBD1. This CDR3 region has 15 residues. V shed 0 bases and J 1 base; nucleotides not matched to a gene: 2. CDR1 and CDR2 (germline): MNHNY, SVGAGI (reference sequence). CDR3: CASSYSRDSNYGYTF. CDR3 DNA sequence: TGTGCCAGCAGTTACTCAAGGGACAGTAACTATGGCTACACCTTC.